The clone carrying this TCR beta chain came up many times. This sample is drawn from a study of blood T cell repertoires in COVID-19. On the study more broadly: Acute-phase and convalescent COVID-19 samples originated in the United States, Italy and Spain. Sample material is recorded as cDNA or gDNA derived from T cells, B-cell-depleted T cells, or PBMCs.

In the study's own analysis: Counts of nucleated cells, estimated from reference gene primer amplification, were obtained. TCRdb keeps only in-frame clones here, not all; method: immunoSEQ multiplex PCR. That table is the source of V, J and clone size, and D and trimming were worked out from the DNA. This table holds 55,000 to 80,000 clones, roughly 80% found once. This CDR3 comprises 14 residues. V was cut by 3 bases and J by 7 bases, with 13 bases left in between. Germline values: CDR1 LNHDA, CDR2 SQIVND (reference sequence). The chain links TRBV19 to TRBJ1-5; D is undetermined. The receptor was derived from a woman of 80 years or more with active or convalescent COVID-19. The sample taken for sequencing was peripheral blood. The CDR3 DNA sequence: TGTGCCAGTAGTATGATGCAGTATGGCCAGCCCCAGCATTTT. It is translated as CASSMMQYGQPQHF.